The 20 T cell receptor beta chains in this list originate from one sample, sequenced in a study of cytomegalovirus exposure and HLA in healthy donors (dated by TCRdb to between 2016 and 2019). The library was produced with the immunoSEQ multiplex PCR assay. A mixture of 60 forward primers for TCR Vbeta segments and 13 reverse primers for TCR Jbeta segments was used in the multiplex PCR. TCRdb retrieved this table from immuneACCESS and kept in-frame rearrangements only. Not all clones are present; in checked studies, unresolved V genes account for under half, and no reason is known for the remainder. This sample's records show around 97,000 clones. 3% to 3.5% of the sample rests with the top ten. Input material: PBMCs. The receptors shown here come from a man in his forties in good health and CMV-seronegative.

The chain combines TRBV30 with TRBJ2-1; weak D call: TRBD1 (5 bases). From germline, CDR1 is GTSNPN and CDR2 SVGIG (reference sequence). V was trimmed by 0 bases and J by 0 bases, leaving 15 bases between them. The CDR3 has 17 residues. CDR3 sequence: CAWSVLYGASSYNEQFF. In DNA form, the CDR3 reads TGTGCCTGGAGTGTACTTTATGGGGCTAGCTCCTACAATGAGCAGTTCTTC.

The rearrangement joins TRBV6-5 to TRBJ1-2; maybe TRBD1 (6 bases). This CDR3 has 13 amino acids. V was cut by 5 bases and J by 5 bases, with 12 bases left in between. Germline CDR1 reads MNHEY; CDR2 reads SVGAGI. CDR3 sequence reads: CASSPGQLYGYTF. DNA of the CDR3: TGTGCCAGCAGTCCAGGACAGCTATATGGCTACACCTTC.

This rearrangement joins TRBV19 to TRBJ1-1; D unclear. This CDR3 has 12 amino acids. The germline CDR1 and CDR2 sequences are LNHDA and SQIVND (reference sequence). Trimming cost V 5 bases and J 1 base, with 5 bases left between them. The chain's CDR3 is CASSEQNTEAFF. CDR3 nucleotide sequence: TGTGCCAGTAGTGAACAGAACACTGAAGCTTTCTTT.

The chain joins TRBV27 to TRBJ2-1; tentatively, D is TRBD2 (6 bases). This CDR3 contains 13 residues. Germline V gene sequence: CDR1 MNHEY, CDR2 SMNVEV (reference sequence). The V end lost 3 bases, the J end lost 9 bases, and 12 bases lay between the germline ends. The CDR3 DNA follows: TGTGCCAGCAGTTTCTCCCGGGGGAGTGAGCAGTTCTTC. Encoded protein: CASSFSRGSEQFF.

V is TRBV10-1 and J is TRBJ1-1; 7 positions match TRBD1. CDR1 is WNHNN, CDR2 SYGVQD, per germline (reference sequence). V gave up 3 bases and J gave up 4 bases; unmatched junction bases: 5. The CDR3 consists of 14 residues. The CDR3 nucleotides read TGCGCCAGCAGTGATGGGTCAGGGGGCACTGAAGCTTTCTTT. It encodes CASSDGSGGTEAFF.

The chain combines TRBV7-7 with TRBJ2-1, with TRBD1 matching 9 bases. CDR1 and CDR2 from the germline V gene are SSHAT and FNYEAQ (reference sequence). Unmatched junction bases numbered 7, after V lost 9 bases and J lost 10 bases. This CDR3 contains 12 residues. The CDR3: CASGQGLGEQFF. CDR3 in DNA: TGTGCCAGTGGACAGGGGTTAGGCGAGCAGTTCTTC.

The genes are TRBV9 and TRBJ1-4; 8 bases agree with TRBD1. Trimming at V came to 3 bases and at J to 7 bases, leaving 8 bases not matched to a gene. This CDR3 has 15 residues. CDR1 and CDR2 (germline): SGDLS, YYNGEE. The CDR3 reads CASSEPGTGPEKLFF. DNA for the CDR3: TGTGCCAGCAGCGAACCCGGGACAGGACCTGAAAAACTGTTTTTT.

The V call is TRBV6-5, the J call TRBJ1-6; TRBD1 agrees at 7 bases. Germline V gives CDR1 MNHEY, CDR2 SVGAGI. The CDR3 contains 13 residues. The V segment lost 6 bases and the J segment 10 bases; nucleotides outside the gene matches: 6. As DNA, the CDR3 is TGTGCCAGCAGGCCCGCAGGGGGATCACCCCTCCACTTT. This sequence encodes CASRPAGGSPLHF.

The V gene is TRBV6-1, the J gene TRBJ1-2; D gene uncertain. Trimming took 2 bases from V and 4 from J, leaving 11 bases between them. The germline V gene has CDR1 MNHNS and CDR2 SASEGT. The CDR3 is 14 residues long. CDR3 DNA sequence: TGTGCCAGCAGTGAACCGGTTGATGGCTATGGCTACACCTTC. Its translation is CASSEPVDGYGYTF.

As DNA, the CDR3 is TGTGCCAGCAGCTTAGGTACGCTTGGCAGGGCAAATGAGCAGTTCTTC. Protein sequence: CASSLGTLGRANEQFF. The chain carries TRBV7-6 and TRBJ2-1, with a weak D call TRBD1 (5 bases). The V gene lost 1 base and the J gene lost 7 bases, with 17 bases spanning the gap. Germline CDR1 is SGHVS and CDR2 is FNYEAQ. CDR3 length equals 16 residues.

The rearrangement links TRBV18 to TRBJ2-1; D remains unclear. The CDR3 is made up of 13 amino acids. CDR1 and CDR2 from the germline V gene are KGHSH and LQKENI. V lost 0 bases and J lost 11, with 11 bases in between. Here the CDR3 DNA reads TGTGCCAGCTCACCACCCATGGCGGAGCAGCAGTTCTTC. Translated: CASSPPMAEQQFF.

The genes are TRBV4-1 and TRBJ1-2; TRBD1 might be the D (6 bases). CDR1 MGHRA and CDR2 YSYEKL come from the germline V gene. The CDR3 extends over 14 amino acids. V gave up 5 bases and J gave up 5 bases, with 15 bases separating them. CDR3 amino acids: CASSIAGEGYGYTF. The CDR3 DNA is TGCGCCAGCAGCATTGCAGGGGAAGGGTATGGCTACACCTTC.

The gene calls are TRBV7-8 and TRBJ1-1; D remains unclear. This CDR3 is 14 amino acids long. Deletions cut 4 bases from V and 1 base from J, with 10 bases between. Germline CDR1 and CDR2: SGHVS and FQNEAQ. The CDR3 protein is CASSYKQTNTEAFF. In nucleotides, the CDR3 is TGTGCCAGCAGCTATAAACAGACGAACACTGAAGCTTTCTTT.

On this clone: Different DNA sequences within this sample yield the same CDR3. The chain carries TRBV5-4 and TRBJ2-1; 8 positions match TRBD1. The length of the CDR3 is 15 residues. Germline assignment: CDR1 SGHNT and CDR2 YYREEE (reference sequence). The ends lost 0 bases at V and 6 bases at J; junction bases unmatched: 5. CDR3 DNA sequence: TGTGCCAGCAGCTTGGGGGGTACAGGGGGCAATGAGCAGTTCTTC. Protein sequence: CASSLGGTGGNEQFF. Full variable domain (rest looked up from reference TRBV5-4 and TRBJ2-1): ETGVTQSPTHLIKTRGQQVTLRCSSQSGHNTVSWYQQALGQGPQFIFQYYREEENGRGNFPPRFSGLQFPNYSSELNVNALELDDSALYLCASSLGGTGGNEQFFGPGTRLTVL.

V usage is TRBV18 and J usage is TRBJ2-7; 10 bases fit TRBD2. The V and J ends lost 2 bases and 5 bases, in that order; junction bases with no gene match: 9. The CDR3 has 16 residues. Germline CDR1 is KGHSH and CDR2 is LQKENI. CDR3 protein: CASSPGSSGRLHEQYF. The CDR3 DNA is TGTGCCAGCTCACCAGGAAGTAGCGGGAGGCTCCACGAGCAGTACTTC.

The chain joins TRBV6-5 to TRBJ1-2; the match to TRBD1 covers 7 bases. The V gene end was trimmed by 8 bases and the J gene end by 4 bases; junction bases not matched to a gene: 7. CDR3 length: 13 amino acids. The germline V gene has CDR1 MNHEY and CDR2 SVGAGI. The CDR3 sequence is CASGRQGGYGYTF. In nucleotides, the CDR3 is TGTGCCAGCGGCAGACAGGGAGGCTATGGCTACACCTTC.

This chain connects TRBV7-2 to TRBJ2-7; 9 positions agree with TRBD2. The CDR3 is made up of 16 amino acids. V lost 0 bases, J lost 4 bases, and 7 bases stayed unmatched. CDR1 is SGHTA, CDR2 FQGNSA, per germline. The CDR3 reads CASSLATAGGPYEQYF. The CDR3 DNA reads TGTGCCAGCAGCTTAGCGACGGCGGGGGGGCCTTACGAGCAGTACTTC.

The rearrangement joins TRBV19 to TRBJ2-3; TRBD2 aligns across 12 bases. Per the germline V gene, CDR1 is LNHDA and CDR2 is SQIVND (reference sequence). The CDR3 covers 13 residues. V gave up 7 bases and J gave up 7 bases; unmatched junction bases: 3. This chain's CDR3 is CASTGLAGNTQYF. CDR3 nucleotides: TGTGCCAGTACTGGACTAGCGGGAAATACGCAGTATTTT.

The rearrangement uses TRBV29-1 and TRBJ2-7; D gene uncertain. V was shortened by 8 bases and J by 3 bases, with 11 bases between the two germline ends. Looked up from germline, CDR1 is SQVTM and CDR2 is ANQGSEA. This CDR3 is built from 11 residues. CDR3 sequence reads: CSYRTGYEQYF. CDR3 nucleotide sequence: TGCAGCTATCGCACCGGCTACGAGCAGTACTTC.

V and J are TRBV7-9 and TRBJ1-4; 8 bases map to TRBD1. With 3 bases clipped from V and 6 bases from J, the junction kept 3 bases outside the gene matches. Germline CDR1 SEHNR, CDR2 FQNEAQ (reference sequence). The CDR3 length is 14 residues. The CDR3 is CASSLDRADEKLFF. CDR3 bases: TGTGCCAGCAGCTTGGACAGGGCGGATGAAAAACTGTTTTTT.